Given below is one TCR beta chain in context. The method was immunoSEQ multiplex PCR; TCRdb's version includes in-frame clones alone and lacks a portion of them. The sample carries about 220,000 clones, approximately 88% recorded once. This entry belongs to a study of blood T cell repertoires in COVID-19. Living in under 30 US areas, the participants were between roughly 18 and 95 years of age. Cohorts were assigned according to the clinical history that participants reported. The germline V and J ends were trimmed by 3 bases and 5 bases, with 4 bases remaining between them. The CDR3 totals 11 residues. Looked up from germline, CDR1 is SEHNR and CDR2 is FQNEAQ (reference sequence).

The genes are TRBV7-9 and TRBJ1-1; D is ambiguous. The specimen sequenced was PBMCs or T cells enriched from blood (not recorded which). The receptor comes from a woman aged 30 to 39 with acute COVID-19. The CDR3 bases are TGTGCCAGCAGCTTTTTAACTGAAGCTTTCTTT. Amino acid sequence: CASSFLTEAFF. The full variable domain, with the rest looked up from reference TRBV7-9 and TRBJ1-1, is DTGVSQNPRHKITKRGQNVTFRCDPISEHNRLYWYRQTLGQGPEFLTYFQNEAQLEKSRLLSDRFSAERPKGSFSTLEIQRTEQGDSAMYLCASSFLTEAFFGQGTRLTVV.